The T cell receptor (beta chain) under discussion was sequenced for a study of regulatory T cells in long-lasting Graves disease. Study as a whole: Graves' patients, newly diagnosed, had taken antithyroid drugs under 3 months.

Arm-PCR with iRepertoire HTBI primers amplified the CDR3 regions for these TCR beta libraries. TCRdb independently ran MiXCR on the multiplex PCR reads; one entry per CDR3 protein. The profile shows about 470,000 distinct CDR3 sequences, 15% to 20% of them singletons. Looked up from germline, CDR1 is MDHEN and CDR2 is SYDVKM. V trimming: 5 bases; J trimming: 5 bases; junction bases outside the gene matches: 6. This CDR3 spans 14 amino acids. Regarding time point: newly diagnosed GD, antithyroid drugs for less than 3 months. From RNA extracted from PBMCs, the TCR library was made. This same sample was also part of a study on T cells in Graves' hyperthyroidism and ophthalmopathy.

The receptor was derived from a man in his forties with Graves disease. The rearrangement links TRBV28 to TRBJ2-3; 8 bases match TRBD2. The sample here was peripheral blood mononuclear cells (PBMCs), taken at new diagnosis, from a patient treated with antithyroid drugs. Written as DNA, the CDR3 is TGTGCCAGCAGTCCCGGGAGGGAAATAGATACGCAGTATTTT. Protein product: CASSPGREIDTQYF.